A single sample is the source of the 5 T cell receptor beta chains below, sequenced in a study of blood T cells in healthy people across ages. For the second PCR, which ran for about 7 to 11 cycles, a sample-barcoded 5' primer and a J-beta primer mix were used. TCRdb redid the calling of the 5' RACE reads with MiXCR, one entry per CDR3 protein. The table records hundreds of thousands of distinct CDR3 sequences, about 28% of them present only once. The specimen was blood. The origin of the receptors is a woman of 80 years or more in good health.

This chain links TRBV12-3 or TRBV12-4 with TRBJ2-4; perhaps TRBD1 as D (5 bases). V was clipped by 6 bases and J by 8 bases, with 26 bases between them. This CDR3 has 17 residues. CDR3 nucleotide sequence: TGTGCCAGCAGAGACTCCACTCGTGCGGACACCGGGTACATTCAGTACTTC. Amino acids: CASRDSTRADTGYIQYF.

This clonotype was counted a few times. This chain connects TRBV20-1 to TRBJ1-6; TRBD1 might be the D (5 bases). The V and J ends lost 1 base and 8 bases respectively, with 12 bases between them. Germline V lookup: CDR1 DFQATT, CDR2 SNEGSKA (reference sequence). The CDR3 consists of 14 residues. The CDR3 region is CSARVEGRYSPLHF. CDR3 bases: TGCAGTGCTAGAGTTGAGGGGAGGTATTCACCCCTCCACTTT.

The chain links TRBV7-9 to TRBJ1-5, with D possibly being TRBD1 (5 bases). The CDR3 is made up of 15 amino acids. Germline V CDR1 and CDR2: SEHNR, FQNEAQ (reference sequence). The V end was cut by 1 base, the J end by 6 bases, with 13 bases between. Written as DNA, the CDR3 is TGTGCCAGCAGCTTAGGGGGCGCGGAAAGTCAGCCCCAGCATTTT. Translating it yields CASSLGGAESQPQHF.

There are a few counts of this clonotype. CDR3 protein: CASSRDRGYSNQPQHF. CDR3 coding DNA: TGTGCCAGCAGTCGGGACAGGGGTTATAGCAATCAGCCCCAGCATTTT. The V call is TRBV2, the J call TRBJ1-5; 10 bases agree with TRBD1. CDR3 length equals 16 residues. The V segment lost 5 bases and the J segment 0 bases; nucleotides outside the gene matches: 4. Looked up from germline, CDR1 is SNHLY and CDR2 is FYNNEI.

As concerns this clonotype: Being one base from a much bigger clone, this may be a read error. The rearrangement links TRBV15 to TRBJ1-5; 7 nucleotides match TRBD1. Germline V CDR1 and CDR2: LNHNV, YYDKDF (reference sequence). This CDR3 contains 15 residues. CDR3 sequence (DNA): TGTGCCGCCAGCAAGGACAGGATTATCCATCAGCCCCAGCATTTT. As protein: CAASKDRIIHQPQHF.